This T cell receptor (beta chain) was recovered during a study of T cells in Graves' hyperthyroidism and ophthalmopathy. This clonotype appeared a few times. RNA transcripts were the template for amplifying TCR beta CDR3 regions. HTBI primers were employed in a first-round RT-PCR of the TCR CDR3. One entry per CDR3 protein results from TCRdb running MiXCR on the multiplex PCR reads. The data show more than 550,000 distinct CDR3 sequences, 18% seen once. Sequenced: blood. This TCR came from a woman between 45 and 60 years old with Graves' hyperthyroidism that later progressed to Graves' ophthalmopathy.

CDR3 protein: CAITTGTGINYGYTF. As DNA, the CDR3 is TGTGCCATCACCACGGGGACAGGGATTAACTATGGCTACACCTTC. The chain couples TRBV10-3 to TRBJ1-2, with 9 bases aligning to TRBD1. CDR3 length equals 15 residues. V lost 7 bases and J lost 1; bases outside the gene matches: 7. In germline, CDR1 is ENHRY, CDR2 SYGVKD.